Following are 28 T cell receptor beta chains from one sample sequenced in a study of T cells in Graves' hyperthyroidism and ophthalmopathy. RNA transcripts yielded amplified TCR beta CDR3 regions. With the HTBI primer set, the TCR CDR3 went through a first round of RT-PCR. TCRdb re-derived calls from the multiplex PCR reads in MiXCR, one entry per CDR3 protein. The sample contains 500,000 to 650,000 distinct CDR3 sequences, 13% to 15% of which appear only once. Sequences were obtained from blood. The receptor set was obtained from a woman in her thirties or forties with Graves' hyperthyroidism.

The table lists this clonotype with many counts. The rearrangement links TRBV2 to TRBJ2-3, with D unclear. The CDR3 consists of 11 residues. Germline loops: CDR1 SNHLY, CDR2 FYNNEI. With 7 bases removed from V and 5 bases from J, the gap between germline ends came to 7 bases. As DNA, the CDR3 is TGTGCCAGCATGCTGGGAGATACGCAGTATTTT. It specifies CASMLGDTQYF. The variable domain in full, with the rest retrieved from reference TRBV2 and TRBJ2-3, is EPEVTQTPSHQVTQMGQEVILRCVPISNHLYFYWYRQILGQKVEFLVSFYNNEISEKSEIFDDQFSVERPDGSNFTLKIRSTKLEDSAMYFCASMLGDTQYFGPGTRLTVL.

The genes are TRBV25-1 and TRBJ1-5; tentatively, D is TRBD1 (5 bases). Trimming removed 5 bases from V and 3 bases from J, with 11 bases in between. Germline assignment: CDR1 MGHDK and CDR2 SYGVNS. The CDR3 is 14 residues long. The chain's CDR3 is CASSWGKTNQPQHF. CDR3 DNA: TGTGCCAGCAGTTGGGGGAAGACCAATCAGCCCCAGCATTTT. Full variable domain (missing parts from reference TRBV25-1 and TRBJ1-5): EADIYQTPRYLVIGTGKKITLECSQTMGHDKMYWYQQDPGMELHLIHYSYGVNSTEKGDLSSESTVSRIRTEHFPLTLESARPSHTSQYLCASSWGKTNQPQHFGDGTRLSIL.

This clonotype was counted at least ten times. The chain has TRBV7-2 and TRBJ2-3; weak D call: TRBD2 (5 bases). V shed 2 bases and J shed 0 bases, with 15 bases lying between them. Germline V gene data show CDR1 as SGHTA and CDR2 as FQGNSA. The CDR3 length is 17 residues. The CDR3 loop is CASSLPPGSASTDTQYF. DNA for the CDR3: TGTGCCAGCAGCTTACCTCCGGGGAGCGCTAGCACAGATACGCAGTATTTT.

This clonotype was observed at least ten times. The rearrangement joins TRBV7-6 to TRBJ2-7; TRBD1 might be the D (5 bases). Germline V gene data show CDR1 as SGHVS and CDR2 as FNYEAQ. This CDR3 is 14 amino acids long. V was clipped by 6 bases and J by 1 base, with 13 bases between them. This chain's CDR3 is CASSLSDSSYEQYF. In DNA form, the CDR3 reads TGTGCCAGCAGTTTATCCGACAGTTCCTACGAGCAGTACTTC.

As concerns this clonotype: This may stem from a read error, because a much larger clone lies one nucleotide away. The chain is built from TRBV2 and TRBJ2-4; 7 bases agree with TRBD1. The CDR3 runs 16 residues. In germline, CDR1 is SNHLY, CDR2 FYNNEI. The CDR3 sequence is CASNELRGQKKNIQYF. CDR3 sequence (DNA): TGTGCCAGCAATGAATTAAGGGGACAGAAGAAAAACATTCAGTACTTC.

This clonotype was observed many times. This chain joins TRBV3-1 and TRBJ1-4, with D perhaps TRBD1 (5 bases). The germline V gene has CDR1 LGHDT and CDR2 YNNKEL (reference sequence). Trimming pared 1 base from V and 7 bases from J, leaving 13 bases between. This CDR3 is built from 15 residues. The DNA of the CDR3 is TGTGCCAGCAGCCAAGTGATAGGTCAGGGTGAAAAACTGTTTTTT. It translates to CASSQVIGQGEKLFF.

This clonotype was recorded at least ten times. J is TRBJ1-1 and V is TRBV15; D remains unclear. The length of the CDR3 is 13 residues. CDR1 and CDR2 (germline): LNHNV, YYDKDF (reference sequence). V was clipped by 0 bases and J by 4 bases, with 6 bases between them. The CDR3 coding sequence is TGTGCCACCAGCAGAGAGGAGGCCACTGAAGCTTTCTTT. Its protein product is CATSREEATEAFF.

The gene calls are TRBV6-4 and TRBJ2-1; D gene ambiguous. The V gene's germline CDR1 is MRHNA and CDR2 SNTAGT. V lost 4 bases, J lost 5 bases, and 9 bases lay in between. This CDR3 is 13 amino acids long. In DNA form, the CDR3 reads TGTGCCAGCAGTGCTGGTCTAAACAATGAGCAGTTCTTC. This encodes CASSAGLNNEQFF.

This clonotype was seen only a few times. The rearrangement joins TRBV29-1 to TRBJ1-1, with a tentative D call TRBD1 (6 bases). This CDR3 comprises 13 residues. Trimming removed 1 base at V and 5 bases at J, with 11 bases between. Germline V gene sequence: CDR1 SQVTM, CDR2 ANQGSEA. CDR3 nucleotide sequence: TGCAGCGTTGAAGGAAGTCAGGGGACTGAAGCTTTCTTT. This sequence encodes CSVEGSQGTEAFF.

This clonotype was counted many times. The chain carries TRBV12-3 or TRBV12-4 and TRBJ1-5; no definite D call. There are 12 residues in the CDR3. Trimming took 7 bases from V and 9 from J, leaving 13 bases between them. For the CDR3, the DNA is TGTGCCAGCACTCCAGCCGATCGGCCCCAGCATTTT. It codes for CASTPADRPQHF.

The chain is built from TRBV7-2 and TRBJ2-2; 15 bases are a match to TRBD2. CDR1 and CDR2 from the germline V gene are SGHTA and FQGNSA. V lost 5 bases to trimming and J lost 5 bases; unmatched junction nucleotides: 3. The CDR3 has 16 residues. DNA for the CDR3: TGTGCCAGCAGCATGGGGACTAGCGGGAGGACCGGGGAGCTGTTTTTT. Protein sequence: CASSMGTSGRTGELFF.

In its sample, this clonotype was seen many times. This chain uses TRBV5-1 with TRBJ2-3; weak D call: TRBD2 (6 bases). This CDR3 has 14 amino acids. Germline values: CDR1 SGHRS, CDR2 YFSETQ. V was clipped by 4 bases and J by 0 bases, with 9 bases between them. DNA of the CDR3: TGCGCCAGCAGCACCGGGACTAGCACAGATACGCAGTATTTT. Translating gives CASSTGTSTDTQYF.

This clonotype was counted many times. The chain couples TRBV30 to TRBJ1-1; no clear D gene. CDR1 is GTSNPN and CDR2 is SVGIG in the germline V gene (reference sequence). This CDR3 comprises 12 residues. V lost 8 bases to trimming and J lost 1 base, with 11 bases between them. The CDR3 sequence is CARAEGNTEAFF. As DNA, the CDR3 is TGTGCCCGAGCAGAGGGGAACACTGAAGCTTTCTTT.

This clonotype has at least ten counts. The rearrangement links TRBV10-2 to TRBJ2-7; 11 nucleotides match TRBD2. J was trimmed by 0 bases and V by 6 bases; bases with no gene match: 4. Germline CDR1 is WSHSY and CDR2 is SAAADI. The CDR3 extends over 15 amino acids. The CDR3 sequence is CASRAGLADSYEQYF. The CDR3 nucleotides read TGCGCCAGCAGGGCGGGACTAGCGGACTCCTACGAGCAGTACTTC.

This clonotype was found many times. CDR3 nucleotide sequence: TGCAGTGCTGGTAGCGGAGCGGTCTACAATGAGCAGTTCTTC. As protein: CSAGSGAVYNEQFF. The rearrangement joins TRBV20-1 to TRBJ2-1; perhaps TRBD2 as D (6 bases). Germline V gene sequence: CDR1 DFQATT, CDR2 SNEGSKA (reference sequence). With 5 bases removed from V and 3 bases from J, the gap between germline ends came to 14 bases. The CDR3 has 14 amino acids.

J is TRBJ1-1 and V is TRBV20-1; D unresolved. V gave up 5 bases and J gave up 8 bases, with 15 bases separating them. In germline, CDR1 is DFQATT, CDR2 SNEGSKA (reference sequence). This CDR3 has 12 residues. Here the CDR3 reads CSALVIQSEAFF. DNA for the CDR3: TGCAGTGCTTTGGTCATACAGTCAGAAGCTTTCTTT.

This clonotype showed up many times. The gene calls are TRBV12-3 or TRBV12-4 and TRBJ2-3; D might be TRBD2 (6 bases). The CDR3 extends over 16 amino acids. V was clipped by 5 bases and J by 3 bases, with 18 bases between them. The CDR3 protein is CASSPGQGGGTDTQYF. The CDR3 DNA reads TGTGCCAGCAGTCCGGGCCAGGGAGGCGGTACAGATACGCAGTATTTT.

The genes are TRBV12-3 or TRBV12-4 and TRBJ1-5; D is undetermined. The CDR3 length is 13 residues. Trimming removed 1 base at V and 7 bases at J, with 8 bases between. DNA of the CDR3: TGTGCCAGCAGTTTAGGAGGGTACCAGCCCCAGCATTTT. It translates to CASSLGGYQPQHF.

The chain links TRBV27 to TRBJ2-3; D might be TRBD1 (6 bases). V gave up 10 bases and J gave up 0 bases, with 17 bases separating them. This CDR3 has 15 amino acids. Germline V gene sequence: CDR1 MNHEY, CDR2 SMNVEV (reference sequence). The CDR3 region is CATTRGETSTDTQYF. CDR3 coding DNA: TGTGCCACTACCAGGGGAGAGACTAGCACAGATACGCAGTATTTT.

This clonotype was observed at least ten times. The rearrangement joins TRBV6-5 to TRBJ1-1; D gene unclear. Germline values: CDR1 MNHEY, CDR2 SVGAGI. The V end lost 0 bases, the J end lost 5 bases, and 7 bases lay between the germline ends. The CDR3 contains 13 residues. The CDR3 nucleotides are TGTGCCAGCAGTTACTCGTATGGGACTGAAGCTTTCTTT. It translates to CASSYSYGTEAFF.

This clonotype was detected only a few times. The chain has TRBV6-1 and TRBJ1-5; 10 positions agree with TRBD1. After removal of 6 bases from V and 6 bases from J, the junction contained 8 bases not matched to a gene. Germline CDR1 MNHNS, CDR2 SASEGT. The length of the CDR3 is 15 residues. The DNA for the CDR3 is TGTGCCAGCAGCCGCGGACAGGGGGGAATTCAGCCCCAGCATTTT. This codes for CASSRGQGGIQPQHF.

Concerning this clonotype: Since a much larger clone is just one base distant, this may be a read error. The chain uses TRBV9 and TRBJ2-1; the match to TRBD1 covers 9 bases. This CDR3 has 15 amino acids. Germline V gene sequence: CDR1 SGDLS, CDR2 YYNGEE. This chain's CDR3 is CASSNRGLGYNGQFF. CDR3 nucleotide sequence: TGTGCCAGCAGCAACAGGGGGCTAGGCTACAATGGGCAGTTCTTC.

The chain is built from TRBV6-1 and TRBJ2-1; 8 nucleotides match TRBD2. Trimming took 10 bases from V and 4 from J; bases not matched to a gene: 9. The CDR3 is 14 residues long. Germline V gene data show CDR1 as MNHNS and CDR2 as SASEGT. In nucleotides, the CDR3 is TGTGCCACCTTAGCGGGAAGTCCTTACAATGAGCAGTTCTTC. As protein: CATLAGSPYNEQFF.

Many counts were recorded for this clonotype. CDR3 DNA sequence: TGCGCCAGCAGCTGGGCGGACGTAGCCTACGAGCAGTACTTC. Protein product: CASSWADVAYEQYF. The J gene is TRBJ2-7, the V gene TRBV5-1; D remains ambiguous. The germline V gene has CDR1 SGHRS and CDR2 YFSETQ. This CDR3 has 14 amino acids. Trimming left V 3 bases short and J 2 bases short, with 12 bases between.

The chain combines TRBV28 with TRBJ2-7; TRBD2 aligns across 10 bases. Germline V gives CDR1 MDHEN, CDR2 SYDVKM. Unmatched junction bases numbered 10, after V lost 3 bases and J lost 5 bases. The CDR3 is 16 amino acids. CDR3 residues: CASSFGTSAKGDEQYF. For the CDR3, the DNA is TGTGCCAGCAGTTTTGGGACTAGCGCTAAGGGGGACGAGCAGTACTTC. Together with reference TRBV28 and TRBJ2-7, the CDR3 gives the full variable domain: DVKVTQSSRYLVKRTGEKVFLECVQDMDHENMFWYRQDPGLGLRLIYFSYDVKMKEKGDIPEGYSVSREKKERFSLILESASTNQTSMYLCASSFGTSAKGDEQYFGPGTRLTVT.

This clonotype turned up a few times. The chain carries TRBV19 and TRBJ1-1; D unresolved. This CDR3 has 14 residues. The germline CDR1 and CDR2 sequences are LNHDA and SQIVND (reference sequence). Trimming took 5 bases from V and 4 from J, leaving 14 bases between them. This CDR3 reads CASSSVVGATEAFF. The CDR3, as DNA: TGTGCCAGTAGTTCGGTAGTGGGTGCCACTGAAGCTTTCTTT.

This clonotype has a single count. CDR3 nucleotides: TGTGCCAGCAGTCCCCTTGGCGGGGGTGGTGGAAACATTCAGTACTTC. Translating it yields CASSPLGGGGGNIQYF. The chain recombines TRBV12-3 or TRBV12-4 with TRBJ2-4; 7 bases map to TRBD2. The junction had 13 bases not matched to a gene; V was cut back by 5 bases and J by 6 bases. The CDR3 sequence is 16 residues long.

Many counts were recorded for this clonotype. This sequence joins TRBV5-1 and TRBJ2-3; tentative D call: TRBD2 (6 bases). CDR1 and CDR2 (germline): SGHRS, YFSETQ. The V end lost 5 bases, the J end lost 0 bases, and 13 bases lay between the germline ends. The CDR3 runs 15 residues. As DNA, the CDR3 is TGCGCCAGCAGGGGGTCAGGGACTAGCACAGATACGCAGTATTTT. The encoded protein is CASRGSGTSTDTQYF. Combining the CDR3 with reference TRBV5-1 and TRBJ2-3 gives the whole variable domain KAGVTQTPRYLIKTRGQQVTLSCSPISGHRSVSWYQQTPGQGLQFLFEYFSETQRNKGNFPGRFSGRQFSNSRSEMNVSTLELGDSALYLCASRGSGTSTDTQYFGPGTRLTVL.